The subject of this entry is one T cell receptor (beta chain). Its antigen is undetermined. Primers: 60 Vbeta forward and 13 Jbeta reverse. Sequenced by immunoSEQ multiplex PCR; TCRdb stores in-frame clones only, minus some. Seen here are about 280,000 clones, 70% to 90% observed once, and the top ten hold roughly 2.1%. The sample comes from a study of cytomegalovirus exposure and HLA in healthy donors. The CDR3 loop spans 15 amino acids. Germline V gives CDR1 MNHEY, CDR2 SVGAGI. Trimming stripped 6 bases from V and 6 bases from J, with 18 bases between. Study observations and caveats: There were reportedly fewer N-insertions in an Asian-associated ancestry cluster than the roughly 700-donor mean, in a later analysis.

This sequence was found in a woman aged 18-29 years in good health and CMV-seronegative. The chain carries TRBV6-5 and TRBJ1-5; D might be TRBD1 (5 bases). The source material was PBMCs. The CDR3 protein is CASSPEGRYSQPQHF. In DNA, the CDR3 is TGTGCCAGCAGCCCAGAGGGGAGGTATTCTCAGCCCCAGCATTTT.